Each of the 23 T cell receptor beta chains below was sequenced from the same sample in a study of vaccination effects on CD4 cells after COVID-19 (dated by TCRdb to the early 2020s). Their antigens remain unidentified. Library method: the immunoSEQ multiplex PCR assay. Entries here come from immuneACCESS through TCRdb and include only in-frame sequences with V and J called. Some clones fail to appear in such tables; in the studies checked, an unresolved V gene covers under half of the shortfall, and the cause of the remainder is unknown. The sample records tens of thousands of clones, approximately 71% of which are singletons. 4.2% of the sample goes to the ten largest clones. After around 11 days of culture, CD4+ T cells were isolated with the EasySep CD4+ T cell isolation kit. Sequencing was performed on CD4+ T cells from PBMCs cultured without peptide, taken before COVID-19 vaccination. These receptors all come from a human donor who received a COVID-19 vaccine.

The J gene is TRBJ1-1, the V gene TRBV9, with 7 positions matching TRBD1. CDR1 and CDR2 from the germline V gene are SGDLS and YYNGEE. V lost 3 bases, J lost 5 bases, and 19 bases stayed unmatched. This CDR3 contains 18 residues. The CDR3 loop is CASSAHLGQARGLTEAFF. DNA of the CDR3: TGTGCCAGCAGCGCGCACCTAGGACAGGCACGAGGGTTAACTGAAGCTTTCTTT.

The sample holds a few counts of this clone. The gene calls are TRBV5-4 and TRBJ1-4; TRBD1 matches at 8 bases. Germline loops: CDR1 SGHNT, CDR2 YYREEE (reference sequence). With 2 bases clipped from V and 10 bases from J, the junction kept 7 bases outside the gene matches. The length of the CDR3 is 14 residues. Here the CDR3 reads CASSFQGALGKLFF. In DNA, the CDR3 is TGTGCCAGCAGCTTCCAGGGGGCGCTTGGAAAACTGTTTTTT.

The genes are TRBV6-1 and TRBJ1-1; 7 bases are shared with TRBD1. Trimming cost V 4 bases and J 1 base; bases outside gene matches: 6. This CDR3 region has 15 residues. Looked up from germline, CDR1 is MNHNS and CDR2 is SASEGT. The CDR3 sequence is CASSAARTGNTEAFF. For the CDR3, the DNA is TGTGCCAGCAGTGCAGCCAGGACAGGGAACACTGAAGCTTTCTTT.

With regard to this clone: The same CDR3 also results from other DNA sequences found in this sample. V and J are TRBV5-5 and TRBJ2-5; 9 positions agree with TRBD1. V dropped 4 bases and J dropped 2; count of bases not matched to a gene: 3. The CDR3 contains 14 residues. In germline, CDR1 is SGHKS, CDR2 YYEKEE (reference sequence). CDR3 bases: TGTGCCAGCAGCCCCGGACAGGGGCAAGAGACCCAGTACTTC. Translation: CASSPGQGQETQYF.

The chain is built from TRBV10-3 and TRBJ1-2; TRBD1 matches 8 bases. The CDR3 covers 13 residues. The J segment lost 4 bases and the V segment lost 6 bases, leaving 4 bases of the junction unmatched. Germline loops: CDR1 ENHRY, CDR2 SYGVKD. DNA of the CDR3: TGTGCCATCAGGGACAGGGCAGGCTATGGCTACACCTTC. Its translation is CAIRDRAGYGYTF.

This clone was counted between two and nine times. The rearrangement joins TRBV5-6 to TRBJ2-1; D gene uncertain. Germline V lookup: CDR1 SGHDT, CDR2 YYEEEE. The CDR3 contains 13 residues. Trimming cost V 1 base and J 7 bases, with 9 bases left between them. CDR3 protein: CASSLWLGNEQFF. CDR3 nucleotide sequence: TGTGCCAGCAGCTTGTGGCTGGGGAATGAGCAGTTCTTC. The variable domain in full, with the rest retrieved from reference TRBV5-6 and TRBJ2-1, is DAGVTQSPTHLIKTRGQQVTLRCSPKSGHDTVSWYQQALGQGPQFIFQYYEEEERQRGNFPDRFSGHQFPNYSSELNVNALLLGDSALYLCASSLWLGNEQFFGPGTRLTVL.

For the CDR3, the DNA is TGTGCCAGCAGCTCACAACCCGGGACAGGGGGTGTAAATGGCTACACCTTC. As protein: CASSSQPGTGGVNGYTF. The chain uses TRBV7-2 and TRBJ1-2, with 11 bases matching TRBD1. The germline CDR1 and CDR2 sequences are SGHTA and FQGNSA. The CDR3 is 17 residues long. The ends lost 4 bases at V and 6 bases at J; junction bases unmatched: 13.

This sequence joins TRBV6-1 and TRBJ1-1, with TRBD1 as a possible D gene (6 bases). V lost 2 bases and J 5 bases, leaving 12 bases between the germline ends. Germline V gene sequence: CDR1 MNHNS, CDR2 SASEGT. This CDR3 is built from 14 residues. Here the CDR3 DNA reads TGTGCCAGCAGTGAAAGTAGGGGGGGGACTGAAGCTTTCTTT. Protein sequence: CASSESRGGTEAFF.

This clone was counted a single time. This sequence joins TRBV7-7 and TRBJ2-7, with D possibly matching TRBD1 (7 bases). Trimming left V 1 base short and J 7 bases short, with 11 bases between. The CDR3 sequence is 13 residues long. The germline CDR1 and CDR2 sequences are SSHAT and FNYEAQ (reference sequence). CDR3 bases: TGTGCCAGCAGCTTAGAGCAGGGGGGTGAGCAGTACTTC. Protein: CASSLEQGGEQYF.

Only a few counts were recorded for this clone. This chain joins TRBV7-9 and TRBJ1-1; D perhaps matches TRBD1 (5 bases). The germline gives CDR1 SEHNR, CDR2 FQNEAQ (reference sequence). The CDR3 is made up of 14 amino acids. Trimming took off 3 bases at V and 4 bases at J, with 12 bases between the two ends. The CDR3 is CASSFDFRGTEAFF. In DNA form, the CDR3 reads TGTGCCAGCAGCTTCGATTTTAGGGGCACTGAAGCTTTCTTT.

The rearrangement uses TRBV5-1 and TRBJ2-5; the D gene could be TRBD1 or TRBD2 (5 bases each). Germline values: CDR1 SGHRS, CDR2 YFSETQ. Trimming shortened V by 4 bases and J by 4 bases, and 14 bases separated the two germline ends. CDR3 length equals 14 residues. The CDR3 nucleotides read TGCGCCAGCAGCACGGGACGGATTTTAGAGACCCAGTACTTC. It is translated as CASSTGRILETQYF.

V and J are TRBV4-1 and TRBJ2-7; 7 positions agree with TRBD2. V lost 1 base to trimming and J lost 2 bases; unmatched junction nucleotides: 5. This CDR3 spans 15 amino acids. Per the germline V gene, CDR1 is MGHRA and CDR2 is YSYEKL. The CDR3 nucleotides are TGCGCCAGCAGCCAAGTCGGGGGGAAGACCTACGAGCAGTACTTC. Translating it yields CASSQVGGKTYEQYF.

This clone turned up a few times. This sequence joins TRBV3-1 (or the pseudogene TRBV3-2) and TRBJ1-2, with TRBD1 as a possible D gene (5 bases). V lost 2 bases, J lost 6 bases, and 10 bases lay in between. The CDR3 extends over 13 amino acids. Germline V CDR1 and CDR2: LGHDT, YNNKEL (reference sequence). The CDR3 coding sequence is TGTGCCAGCAGCCAACCCCAAGGGGATGGCTACACCTTC. Amino acids: CASSQPQGDGYTF.

The J gene is TRBJ2-3, the V gene TRBV12-3 or TRBV12-4, with D possibly being TRBD2 (5 bases). The CDR3 is made up of 12 amino acids. Trimming took 8 bases from V and 4 from J, leaving 10 bases between them. This CDR3 reads CASSRGADTQYF. The CDR3 nucleotides are TGTGCCAGCTCCCGGGGTGCAGATACGCAGTATTTT.

The chain couples TRBV13 to TRBJ2-4; D call uncertain. This CDR3 is built from 12 residues. Germline V gene data show CDR1 as PRHDT and CDR2 as FYEKMQ (reference sequence). V was trimmed by 0 bases and J by 7 bases, leaving 4 bases between them. The CDR3 nucleotides read TGTGCCAGCAGCTTAGGCCGGAACATTCAGTACTTC. It translates to CASSLGRNIQYF.

V and J are TRBV5-1 and TRBJ2-1; 10 bases map to TRBD2. This CDR3 comprises 15 residues. V shed 3 bases and J 9 bases; nucleotides not matched to a gene: 9. The germline V gene encodes CDR1 SGHRS and CDR2 YFSETQ. The CDR3 DNA reads as TGCGCCAGCAGCTCTTCACCCCTAGCGGGAGTTGAGCAGTTCTTC. Protein sequence: CASSSSPLAGVEQFF.

The chain couples TRBV7-9 to TRBJ1-3, with D hard to call. Germline V CDR1 and CDR2: SEHNR, FQNEAQ (reference sequence). Trimming removed 9 bases at V and 0 bases at J, with 3 bases between. CDR3 size: 11 residues. The CDR3: CARNSGNTIYF. In nucleotides, the CDR3 is TGTGCCAGAAACTCTGGAAACACCATATATTTT.

This sequence joins TRBV27 and TRBJ2-5; 11 nucleotides align to TRBD1. V dropped 4 bases and J dropped 4; count of bases not matched to a gene: 5. This CDR3 has 15 amino acids. Per the germline V gene, CDR1 is MNHEY and CDR2 is SMNVEV (reference sequence). CDR3 bases: TGTGCCAGCAGTTGGGGACAGGGGGTAGGAGAGACCCAGTACTTC. Its translation is CASSWGQGVGETQYF.

The CDR3 is CASSMLPGQGVSNQPQHF. The CDR3 bases are TGTGCCAGTAGTATGTTACCGGGACAGGGAGTTAGCAATCAGCCCCAGCATTTT. This chain links TRBV19 with TRBJ1-5; TRBD1 aligns across 9 bases. This CDR3 has 18 amino acids. Looked up from germline, CDR1 is LNHDA and CDR2 is SQIVND (reference sequence). V lost 3 bases and J lost 0; bases outside the gene matches: 9. Full variable domain (rest looked up from reference TRBV19 and TRBJ1-5): DGGITQSPKYLFRKEGQNVTLSCEQNLNHDAMYWYRQDPGQGLRLIYYSQIVNDFQKGDIAEGYSVSREKKESFPLTVTSAQKNPTAFYLCASSMLPGQGVSNQPQHFGDGTRLSIL.

This chain links TRBV5-4 with TRBJ1-1, with D perhaps matching TRBD1 (5 bases). The CDR3 loop spans 15 amino acids. Trimming took off 4 bases at V and 0 bases at J, with 13 bases between the two ends. Germline V lookup: CDR1 SGHNT, CDR2 YYREEE (reference sequence). CDR3: CASSQGSPMNTEAFF. The DNA for the CDR3 is TGTGCCAGCAGCCAGGGTAGCCCCATGAACACTGAAGCTTTCTTT.

The chain has TRBV6-5 and TRBJ2-7; D is uncertain. Germline CDR1 and CDR2: MNHEY and SVGAGI. Trimming stripped 0 bases from V and 2 bases from J, with 14 bases between. CDR3 size: 16 residues. The CDR3 coding sequence is TGTGCCAGCAGTTACTCTCCAGGATCGGGTGCCTACGAGCAGTACTTC. Its translation: CASSYSPGSGAYEQYF.

A few counts support this clone. The same CDR3 can be traced to other DNA sequences in this sample. In nucleotides, the CDR3 is TGTGCCAGCAGCGTAGGTACAATACAAGAGACCCAGTACTTC. Translation: CASSVGTIQETQYF. This sequence joins TRBV9 and TRBJ2-5; D not resolved. V gave up 0 bases and J gave up 2 bases, with 8 bases separating them. The CDR3 totals 14 residues. The germline CDR1 and CDR2 sequences are SGDLS and YYNGEE.

The chain carries TRBV7-9 and TRBJ1-3, with D hard to call. Trimming took 5 bases from V and 0 from J, leaving 8 bases between them. The CDR3 extends over 14 amino acids. Germline CDR1 is SEHNR and CDR2 is FQNEAQ (reference sequence). CDR3 loop: CASSRGFSGNTIYF. The CDR3 coding sequence is TGTGCCAGCAGCCGAGGGTTCTCTGGAAACACCATATATTTT.